The present T cell receptor (beta chain) was sequenced within a study of T cells in Graves' hyperthyroidism and ophthalmopathy. RNA transcripts gave rise to amplified TCR beta CDR3 regions. Initially, a first-round RT-PCR of the TCR CDR3 employed the HTBI primer set. TCRdb recomputed calls from the multiplex PCR reads with MiXCR, one row per CDR3 protein. The data contain roughly 520,000 distinct CDR3 sequences, 24% of them singletons. Germline V lookup: CDR1 PRHDT, CDR2 FYEKMQ (reference sequence). Trimming stripped 4 bases from V and 6 bases from J, with 19 bases between. The CDR3 contains 15 residues.

Sequencing was done on a sample of blood. The gene calls are TRBV13 and TRBJ2-7; D perhaps matches TRBD1 (6 bases). The source is a woman aged 25 to 39 with Graves' ophthalmopathy. The CDR3 here is CASSYAVQGRFEQYF. The CDR3 DNA reads TGTGCCAGCAGCTATGCTGTACAGGGACGATTCGAGCAGTACTTC. The whole variable domain, remainder taken from reference TRBV13 and TRBJ2-7, is AAGVIQSPRHLIKEKRETATLKCYPIPRHDTVYWYQQGPGQDPQFLISFYEKMQSDKGSIPDRFSAQQFSDYHSELNMSSLELGDSALYFCASSYAVQGRFEQYFGPGTRLTVT.